What follows describes a single TCR beta chain. The target of this receptor is not known. Within one base of it there is no much larger clone, and no base qualities were kept. Reading the germline V gene gives CDR1 KGHDR and CDR2 SFDVKD. The CDR3 runs 16 residues from the cysteine to the phenylalanine. The only DNA kept is the CDR3, 48 bases in frame from the first base. The V end gives up 3 bases and the J end 4 bases, leaving 5 bases in the junction not matched to a gene. The CDR3 regions of human TCRbeta chains were analyzed by immunosequencing. Regarding the original processing steps: Repertoire TCRs were checked for matches against a reference library of SARS-CoV-2-specific TCRs that had been generated using the MIRA antigen-specificity platform. Breadth meant the fraction of unique TCRs that were SARS-CoV-2-associated, whereas depth meant the fraction of total T cells that were SARS-CoV-2-associated. Using the MIRA data, each spike-specific TCR was assigned both to the spike region to which the TCR was reactive and to a CD4 or CD8 class. Log10-transformed breadth and depth values were compared by one-way ANOVA with Sidak's multiple comparisons tests. Drawn from immuneACCESS, this table holds only the in-frame rearrangements with V and J called that TCRdb kept. Clones are partly lost; checked studies trace under half to an unresolved V gene and leave the rest unexplained. V, J and clone size reflect that table, while D and trimming were determined from the DNA. Within this sample are around 140,000 clones, with 85% to 95% of them counted one time only. The ten largest clones represent 4% to 5.5% of the sample.

The sample comes from a study of T cell responses to AZD1222 COVID-19 vaccine listed by TCRdb under 2021. Study-level background: AZD1222 recipients whose second dose came at about 4 weeks and those whose second dose came at about 12 weeks were combined into one group, since spike-specific TCR depth and breadth did not differ between the two schedules. TCR sequencing was performed for about 250 trial participants, of whom approximately 200 were given two doses of AZD1222 and some 26 were given two doses of MenACWY control vaccine. Trial participants were enrolled by age into 18-55, 56-69 and 70-plus year subgroups, with approximately 150, 28 and 58 TCR-sequenced participants respectively.

Taken with the paper, the label for time point translates to: baseline before first vaccination. The vaccinee samples were drawn from two UK trials, COV001 and COV002, one of which was a single-blind randomized controlled phase 2/3 trial testing AZD1222 (ChAdOx1 nCoV-19) in healthy adults. For TCRbeta chain sequencing, PBMC samples from trial participants were taken at day 0 and at day 28 after the second dose. The study at large found these results: Most participants were white British and females outnumbered males, and the authors suggested that clonal diversity may have been underestimated. A significant rise in spike-specific TCR breadth and depth was observed after two AZD1222 doses relative to day 0 and relative to MenACWY recipients. Only six AZD1222 recipients were SARS-CoV-2 seropositive at baseline, limiting conclusions about previously exposed vaccinees. Because no day 14 peak-response samples were available, the repertoires could be characterized only after the peak T cell response. Reportedly, almost half of the unique spike-specific TCRs recognized epitopes lying outside the regions that are mutated in the B.1.351 and B.1.1.7 variants. The vaccine-associated CD4 TCRs covered the entire spike protein, and the dominant responses fell in regions 160-218 and 743-854. In the small 56-69-year group, the increase in depth fell short of significance, most likely because of low power.

This clonotype was sampled from an adult in good health. The V and J segments used are TRBV24-1 and TRBJ2-1, and 10 junctional nucleotides match TRBD1. The sample was peripheral blood, taken on day 0 of AZD1222 vaccination. In nucleotide form, the sequence is TGTGCCACCAGTGATACCCGGACAGGGGGGTACAATGAGCAGTTCTTC. It translates to CATSDTRTGGYNEQFF.